The 3 T cell receptor beta chains listed next were all sequenced from one sample in a study of T cell changes during pregnancy in multiple sclerosis. Profiled with immunoSEQ multiplex PCR; TCRdb holds only in-frame clones, not every one. The sample has roughly 28,000 clones, around nine tenths seen once. Here the sequenced sample was CD8+ T cells from peripheral blood mononuclear cells, taken before pregnancy. The receptor source for this set is a female donor with multiple sclerosis, enrolled in a pregnancy study.

The chain links TRBV5-1 to TRBJ1-3, with 7 bases fitting TRBD1. The CDR3 totals 16 residues. V trimming: 4 bases; J trimming: 4 bases; junction bases outside the gene matches: 11. The germline V gene has CDR1 SGHRS and CDR2 YFSETQ. CDR3 protein: CASSTRTGSTGNTIYF. The CDR3 nucleotides are TGCGCCAGCAGCACCCGGACAGGTTCCACCGGAAACACCATATATTTT.

The V gene is TRBV29-1, the J gene TRBJ2-1; D ambiguous. V was cut by 4 bases and J by 5 bases, with 9 bases left in between. From germline, CDR1 is SQVTM and CDR2 ANQGSEA. The CDR3 runs to 12 residues. The CDR3 region has the DNA TGCAGCGTTGGAGGCCAACACAATGAGCAGTTCTTC. It is translated as CSVGGQHNEQFF.

The chain uses TRBV2 and TRBJ2-3, with 12 bases lining up with TRBD2. Germline CDR1 is SNHLY and CDR2 is FYNNEI. CDR3 size: 15 residues. Unmatched junction bases numbered 2, after V lost 3 bases and J lost 4 bases. The CDR3 region is CASSESSGRADTQYF. Here the CDR3 DNA reads TGTGCCAGCAGTGAGTCTAGCGGGAGGGCAGATACGCAGTATTTT.